This T cell receptor (beta chain) was documented in a study of cytomegalovirus exposure and HLA in healthy donors. The overall study: There were under 140 million unique TCR beta sequences, drawn from roughly 200 million T cells, in an earlier analysis. Study conclusions and caveats: One variant, a missense change in DCLRE1C, was linked in a later analysis to TCR beta V- and J-gene trimming. Sequencing depth across donors, presence/absence analyses assumed, was roughly uniform. There was a cluster of highly shared sequence variants that was likely a sequencing artifact.

About this clone: Its antigen is currently unknown.

Researchers ran the PCR with 60 Vbeta and 13 Jbeta primers. Libraries were prepared by immunoSEQ multiplex PCR; TCRdb keeps only in-frame clonotypes and omits some of them. The repertoire holds about 67,000 clones, roughly 78% seen once, with 7.5% to 10% in the top ten. This CDR3 contains 14 residues. CDR1 and CDR2 from the germline V gene are SGHRS and YFSETQ. The V end lost 2 bases, the J end lost 5 bases, and 11 bases lay between the germline ends. The source is a man aged 35-49 years in good health and CMV-seronegative. Sequencing used PBMCs. The V and J genes are TRBV5-1 and TRBJ2-1; D perhaps matches TRBD2 (6 bases). CDR3 nucleotides: TGCGCCAGCAGCTTAGGCGGGACCCACAATGAGCAGTTCTTC. This gives the protein CASSLGGTHNEQFF.